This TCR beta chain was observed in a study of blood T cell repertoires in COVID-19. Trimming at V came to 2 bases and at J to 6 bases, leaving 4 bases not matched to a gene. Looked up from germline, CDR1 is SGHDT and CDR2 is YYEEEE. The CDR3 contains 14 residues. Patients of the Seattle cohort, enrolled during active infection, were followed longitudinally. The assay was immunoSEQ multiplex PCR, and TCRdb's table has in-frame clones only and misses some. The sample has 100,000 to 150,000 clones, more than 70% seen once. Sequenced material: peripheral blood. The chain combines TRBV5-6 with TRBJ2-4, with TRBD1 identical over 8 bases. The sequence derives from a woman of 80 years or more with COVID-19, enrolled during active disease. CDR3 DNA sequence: TGTGCCAGCAGCTTCGACAGGGGTGGAAACATTCAGTACTTC. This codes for CASSFDRGGNIQYF.